This entry lists 4 T cell receptor beta chains sequenced from one sample in a study of T cell changes during pregnancy in multiple sclerosis. Some clones are missing from TCRdb's copy, which holds only in-frame ones; the method was immunoSEQ multiplex PCR. The table includes approximately 50,000 clones, about 90% detected once. The source material was CD4+ T cells from peripheral blood mononuclear cells, sampled after pregnancy. These receptor sequences come from a female donor with multiple sclerosis, enrolled in a pregnancy study.

The V gene is TRBV19, the J gene TRBJ2-2, with D possibly matching TRBD2 (5 bases). Germline loops: CDR1 LNHDA, CDR2 SQIVND (reference sequence). V shed 5 bases and J shed 4 bases, with 20 bases lying between them. The CDR3 runs 17 residues. CDR3 in amino acids: CASSSRGPRRITGELFF. In DNA, the CDR3 is TGTGCCAGTAGTTCTCGAGGGCCACGAAGAATCACCGGGGAGCTGTTTTTT.

The rearrangement links TRBV6-1 to TRBJ1-2; D may be TRBD1 (6 bases). V lost 3 bases, J lost 4 bases, and 6 bases lay in between. This CDR3 is 12 amino acids long. Germline V gene data show CDR1 as MNHNS and CDR2 as SASEGT. The CDR3 DNA sequence: TGTGCCAGCAGTGAGACAGGCTATGGCTACACCTTC. It specifies CASSETGYGYTF.

The CDR3 sequence: CSVESVGTGALYNEQFF. DNA of the CDR3: TGCAGCGTTGAATCAGTCGGGACAGGGGCCCTTTACAATGAGCAGTTCTTC. This chain connects TRBV29-1 to TRBJ2-1, with TRBD1 matching 10 bases. The CDR3 runs to 17 residues. Germline V gives CDR1 SQVTM, CDR2 ANQGSEA. Trimming removed 2 bases from V and 4 bases from J; junction bases left unmatched: 11.

The rearrangement joins TRBV2 to TRBJ1-2; 9 bases agree with TRBD1. The CDR3 has 16 amino acids. CDR1 and CDR2 from the germline V gene are SNHLY and FYNNEI. V dropped 3 bases and J dropped 8; count of bases not matched to a gene: 13. The CDR3, as DNA: TGTGCCAGCAGTGATGGGAGACAGGGGGGTCTAAGGGGCTACACCTTC. Encoded protein: CASSDGRQGGLRGYTF.